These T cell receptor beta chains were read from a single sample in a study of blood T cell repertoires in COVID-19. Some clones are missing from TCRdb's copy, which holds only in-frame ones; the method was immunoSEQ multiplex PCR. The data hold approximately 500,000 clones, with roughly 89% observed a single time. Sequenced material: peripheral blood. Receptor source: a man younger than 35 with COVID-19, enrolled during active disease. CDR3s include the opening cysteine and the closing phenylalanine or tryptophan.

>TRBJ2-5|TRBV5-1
CASSLPGGYETQYF
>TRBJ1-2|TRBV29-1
CSDLRVDYTF
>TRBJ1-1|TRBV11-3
CASSRDRPDTEAFF
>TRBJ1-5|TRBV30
CACGGGGHQPQHF
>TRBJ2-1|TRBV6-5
CATKGLAAYNEQFF
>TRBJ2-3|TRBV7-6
CASSLGGTNRRTQYF
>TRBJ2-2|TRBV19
CASSKPGLAGGHTGELFF
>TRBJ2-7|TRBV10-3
CAISDPAGTSGRQSYEQYF
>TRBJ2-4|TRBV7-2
CASSNRTSGIEIKNIQYF
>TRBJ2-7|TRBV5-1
CASSLEIGAVYEQYF
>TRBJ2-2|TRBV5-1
CASSRSGGKGPGELFF
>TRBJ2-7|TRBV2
CASRSLAGGSYEQYF
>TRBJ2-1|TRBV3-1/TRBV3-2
CASSYSGEQFF
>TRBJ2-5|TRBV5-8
CASSLGSVGIQETQYF
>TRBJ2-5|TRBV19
CASSLGTSGIEVETQYF
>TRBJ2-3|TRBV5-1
CASSYGTAYTDTQYF
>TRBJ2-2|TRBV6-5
CASSSGANTGELFF
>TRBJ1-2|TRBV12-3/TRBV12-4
CASKQTRNYGYTF
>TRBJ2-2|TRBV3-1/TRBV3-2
CASSRTNTGELFF
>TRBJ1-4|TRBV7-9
CASSPGTGGEKLFF
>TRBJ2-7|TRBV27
CATRRDRGGYEQYF
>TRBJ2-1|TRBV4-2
CASSQNPGISGRAFNEQFF
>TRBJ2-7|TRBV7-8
CASSATVQTYEQYF
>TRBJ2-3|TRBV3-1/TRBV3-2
CASSQFLAEADTQYF
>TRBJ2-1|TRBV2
CASSIGLADNEQFF
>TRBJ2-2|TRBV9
CASSAFTGELFF
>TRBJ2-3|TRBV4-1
CASSVQEDTQYF
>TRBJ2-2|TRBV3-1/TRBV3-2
CASSLSGTNTGELFF
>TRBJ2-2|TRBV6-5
CASSTGQGVPGELFF
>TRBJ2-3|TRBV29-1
CSVARGLADTQYF
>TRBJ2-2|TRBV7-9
CASFVRKTNTGELFF
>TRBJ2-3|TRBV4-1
CASSQALTSTDTQYF
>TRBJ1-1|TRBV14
CASSQAANRVPNTEAFF
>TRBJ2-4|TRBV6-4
CASSDSRLAGVSQYF
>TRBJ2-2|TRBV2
CASSATGGYTGELFF
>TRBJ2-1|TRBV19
CASNPAGEYNEQFF
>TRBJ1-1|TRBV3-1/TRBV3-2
CASSRPAGTDTEAFF
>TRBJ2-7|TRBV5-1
CASSLQTSGISYEQYF
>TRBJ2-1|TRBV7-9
CASSSGLADNEQFF
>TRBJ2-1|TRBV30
CAWTKGAGYNEQFF
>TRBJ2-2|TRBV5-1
CASSFTGTGNTGELFF
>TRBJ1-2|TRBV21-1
CASSKVDRGKGYGYTF
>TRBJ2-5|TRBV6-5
CASSYNKETQYF
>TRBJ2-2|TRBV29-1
CSVPRGGTDGELFF
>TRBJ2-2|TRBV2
CASSVNAGVDTGELFF
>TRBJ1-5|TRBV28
CASSKLTGGAGQPQHF
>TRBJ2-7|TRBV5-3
CARSPRPAGLSGTTAYEQYF
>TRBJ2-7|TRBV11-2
CASSFSQGSYEQYF
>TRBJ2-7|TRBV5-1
CASSLETSGGYEQYF
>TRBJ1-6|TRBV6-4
CASSDSGGGGSPLHF
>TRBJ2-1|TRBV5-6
CASSPRDRYNEQFF